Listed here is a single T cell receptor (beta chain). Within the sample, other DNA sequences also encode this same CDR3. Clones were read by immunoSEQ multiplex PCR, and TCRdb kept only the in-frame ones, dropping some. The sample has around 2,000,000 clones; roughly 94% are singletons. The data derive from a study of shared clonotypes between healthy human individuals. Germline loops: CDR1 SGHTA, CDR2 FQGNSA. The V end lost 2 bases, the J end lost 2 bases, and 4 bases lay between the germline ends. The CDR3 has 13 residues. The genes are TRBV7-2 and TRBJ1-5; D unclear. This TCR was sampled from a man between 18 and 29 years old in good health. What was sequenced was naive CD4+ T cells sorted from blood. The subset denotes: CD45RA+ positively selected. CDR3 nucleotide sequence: TGTGCCAGCAGCTTAAGAGGCAATCAGCCCCAGCATTTT. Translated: CASSLRGNQPQHF.